The sequence of this T cell receptor (beta chain) was determined in a study of blood T cells in healthy people across ages. Findings of the study overall: Both naive CD4+ cell counts and diversity were greater in long-lived donors than in aged donors.

The CDR3 has 15 residues. V trimming: 0 bases; J trimming: 3 bases; junction bases outside the gene matches: 2. CDR1 and CDR2 from the germline V gene are SGHTA and FQGNSA. On this clonotype: The antigen remains undetermined.

Next came a second PCR, run for about 7 to 12 cycles, which used a sample-barcoded 5' primer along with a J-beta primer mix. TCRdb reprocessed the 5' RACE reads via MiXCR and lists one record per CDR3 protein. This table holds approximately 800,000 distinct CDR3 sequences, 20% to 25% found once. These same data were also listed under a study on T cells of mothers and their children. Per that paper: A few mothers and their six children, all healthy Caucasians, donated.

The TCR was taken from a boy between 5 and 17 years old in good health. Sample: blood. The V and J genes are TRBV7-2 and TRBJ2-3; 8 positions match TRBD2. CDR3 nucleotide sequence: TGTGCCAGCAGCTTAGCGCGGGGGGAGACAGATACGCAGTATTTT. It translates to CASSLARGETDTQYF.